A selection of T cell receptor beta chains follows, all from one sample in a study of cytomegalovirus exposure and HLA in healthy donors. The table came from immunoSEQ multiplex PCR; TCRdb's copy has only in-frame clones and leaves some out. The sample holds some 130,000 clones, 66% seen once. The sample was PBMCs. These receptors all stem from a human donor in good health. CDR3s include the opening cysteine and the closing phenylalanine or tryptophan. D genes are given only for firm matches. Size is omitted from some rows. Given values are once, few, many or a class for expanded clones.

v_gene	d_gene	abundance	j_gene	len	CDR3aa	CDR3nt
TRBV2	NA	NA	TRBJ2-7	14	CASSGGRTAYEQYF	TGTGCCAGCAGTGGGGGGCGGACCGCCTACGAGCAGTACTTC
TRBV7-9	NA	NA	TRBJ1-1	13	CASSAVLATEAFF	TGTGCCAGCAGCGCGGTCCTTGCCACTGAAGCTTTCTTT
TRBV6-6	NA	NA	TRBJ1-2	12	CASSDSGGGYPF	TGTGCCAGCAGTGACTCGGGGGGTGGCTACCCCTTC
TRBV18	NA	few	TRBJ1-1	15	CASSPPRRGYTEAFF	TGTGCCAGCTCACCACCACGGCGGGGCTACACTGAAGCTTTCTTT
TRBV7-8	NA	once	TRBJ2-5	11	CASSLKETQYF	TGTGCCAGCAGCCTTAAAGAGACCCAGTACTTC
TRBV19	NA	few	TRBJ2-3	12	CASSIPPGTQYF	TGTGCCAGTAGTATTCCTCCCGGTACGCAGTATTTT
TRBV5-5	NA	once	TRBJ2-3	15	CASSLIAGATDTQYF	TGTGCCAGCAGCTTGATTGCAGGGGCCACAGATACGCAGTATTTT
TRBV2	NA	NA	TRBJ2-2	16	CASSGWGVADTGELFF	TGTGCCAGCAGTGGTTGGGGGGTAGCGGACACCGGGGAGCTGTTTTTT
TRBV10-2	NA	few	TRBJ2-1	14	CASRGPRWGDEQFF	TGCGCCAGCAGGGGTCCCAGATGGGGGGATGAGCAGTTCTTC
TRBV7-7	TRBD2	NA	TRBJ2-3	15	CASSLSGLGPDTQYF	TGTGCTAGCAGCCTTAGCGGGCTGGGGCCAGATACGCAGTATTTT
TRBV9	TRBD1	NA	TRBJ2-1	16	CASSVEGTGGINEQFF	TGTGCCAGCAGCGTAGAAGGGACAGGGGGGATCAATGAGCAGTTCTTC
TRBV5-4	TRBD2	NA	TRBJ2-5	14	CASSPGGQQETQYF	TGTGCCAGCAGCCCGGGGGGGCAACAAGAGACCCAGTACTTC
TRBV28	NA	few	TRBJ2-7	14	CASSSGQAPYEQYF	TGTGCCAGCAGTTCCGGCCAGGCTCCCTATGAGCAGTACTTC
TRBV7-6	TRBD2	NA	TRBJ2-7	16	CASIRGAGGAVYEQYF	TGTGCCAGCATAAGGGGCGCGGGAGGGGCGGTCTACGAGCAGTACTTC
TRBV9	NA	NA	TRBJ1-2	14	CASSPGGSLWGYTF	TGTGCCAGCAGCCCAGGTGGCAGCCTATGGGGCTACACCTTC
TRBV19	NA	NA	TRBJ2-7	15	CASKRAGQGRYEQYF	TGTGCCAGTAAACGCGCCGGGCAGGGAAGGTACGAGCAGTACTTC
TRBV7-3	TRBD2	NA	TRBJ2-1	16	CASSPWTSGAYNEQFF	TGTGCCAGCAGCCCTTGGACTAGCGGGGCTTACAATGAGCAGTTCTTC
TRBV7-2	NA	NA	TRBJ2-7	15	CASSLALGSGSEQYF	TGTGCCAGCAGCTTAGCGTTAGGCTCCGGGAGCGAGCAGTACTTC
TRBV19	NA	few	TRBJ2-2	14	CASSRYSGAGELFF	TGTGCCAGTAGTAGGTACTCGGGGGCCGGGGAGCTGTTTTTT
TRBV28	NA	NA	TRBJ1-6	15	CASSPRDIRNSPLHF	TGTGCCAGCAGTCCCCGGGACATAAGGAATTCACCCCTCCACTTT
TRBV20-1	NA	NA	TRBJ2-1	9	CSASMEQFF	TGCAGTGCTAGTATGGAGCAGTTCTTC
TRBV4-3	TRBD1	NA	TRBJ1-4	16	CASSQDRGRGFEKLFF	TGCGCCAGCAGCCAAGATAGGGGCAGGGGGTTTGAAAAACTGTTTTTT
TRBV9	NA	NA	TRBJ2-1	16	CASSVAPRPEQDEQFF	TGTGCCAGCAGCGTAGCGCCTCGGCCCGAGCAGGATGAGCAGTTCTTC
TRBV28	TRBD1	once	TRBJ2-7	15	CASSLNQGALYEQYF	TGTGCCAGCAGTTTAAATCAGGGGGCGCTCTACGAGCAGTACTTC